The present entry profiles one T cell receptor beta chain with its context. The antigen it binds to is not known. Base qualities were left out, and no much larger clone turns up one base away. According to the study, the label for this sample's time point signals: baseline before first vaccination. Samples from vaccinated people were obtained from the UK trials COV001 and COV002, which included a single-blind randomized controlled phase 2/3 trial of AZD1222 (ChAdOx1 nCoV-19) in healthy adults. For TCRbeta chain sequencing, PBMC samples were collected from trial participants at day 0 and at day 28 after the second dose. This specimen comes from a study of T cell responses to AZD1222 COVID-19 vaccine (dated by TCRdb to the early 2020s). Notes on the research overall: Because spike-specific TCR depth and breadth did not differ between the two schedules, AZD1222 recipients who got a second dose at roughly 4 weeks were pooled with those who got a second dose at roughly 12 weeks. TCR sequencing was performed for about 250 trial participants, of whom about 210 were given two doses of AZD1222 and some 25 were given two doses of MenACWY control vaccine. Trial participants were enrolled by age into subgroups of 18-55, 56-69 and 70-plus years, and about 150, 27 and 61 TCR-sequenced participants, respectively, were included in these subgroups. Results the study describes overall, beyond this receptor: Reportedly, close to half of the unique spike-specific TCRs recognized epitopes lying outside the regions that are mutated in the B.1.351 and B.1.1.7 variants. The 56-69-year group was small, and its depth increase did not reach significance, likely because of low power. Conclusions about previously exposed vaccinees are limited because only five to seven AZD1222 recipients were SARS-CoV-2 seropositive at baseline. Because no samples from the day 14 peak response were available, repertoires could be characterized only after the peak T cell response. Participants were mostly white British and included more females than males, and it was suggested by the authors that clonal diversity may have been underestimated. The vaccine-associated CD4 TCRs covered the entire spike protein, and the dominant responses fell in regions 160-218 and 743-854. A significant rise in spike-specific TCR breadth and depth was observed after two AZD1222 doses relative to day 0 and relative to MenACWY recipients.

CDR1 and CDR2, per the germline V gene, are SNHLY and FYNNEI. The CDR3 numbers 14 residues from cysteine through phenylalanine. Left in the record is the CDR3 DNA by itself, 42 bases read in frame from the first base. Trimming costs V 3 bases and J 4 bases, and their ends lie 10 bases apart. The CDR3 regions of human TCRbeta chains were subjected to immunosequencing. The original pipeline was this. Repertoire TCRs were matched against a reference library of SARS-CoV-2-specific TCRs generated with the MIRA antigen-specificity platform. Breadth was defined as the fraction of unique TCRs that were SARS-CoV-2-associated. Depth was defined as the fraction of total T cells that were SARS-CoV-2-associated. Using the MIRA data, every spike-specific TCR was mapped to the spike region that the TCR reacted to and assigned to either a CD4 or a CD8 class. Log10-transformed breadth and depth values were compared by one-way ANOVA with Sidak's multiple comparisons tests. In TCRdb, the immuneACCESS table is reduced to in-frame sequences with V and J assigned. These tables do not hold every clone; where another copy was compared, an unresolved V gene accounts for under half, and the others remain unexplained. V and J calls and clone size are as listed in that table; D and trimming were resolved from the DNA. The sample table holds some 84,000 clones, of which just over 85% were seen once. Roughly 7.9% of the sample lies in the top ten.

The rearrangement combines TRBV2 with TRBJ1-5; no confident D gene assignment can be made. The starting material was peripheral blood, obtained on day 0 of AZD1222 vaccination. The source is an adult in good health. The CDR3 protein sequence reads: CASSDFTGNQPQHF. The base sequence is TGTGCCAGCAGTGATTTCACGGGGAATCAGCCCCAGCATTTT.